The table lists the clone carrying this T cell receptor (beta chain) with a count of one. No antigen is known for it. The data stem from a study of shared clonotypes between healthy human individuals. General study findings and limits: Only blood underwent sampling, and tissue repertoires likely differ.

Several immunoSEQ plates received, in even portions, the genomic DNA of each subset. Clones were sequenced by immunoSEQ multiplex PCR, and TCRdb holds only the in-frame ones, with some missing. Found here are approximately 320,000 clones, more than 75% of them singletons; the top ten hold roughly 16%. The CDR3 sequence is 14 residues long. Trimming shortened V by 5 bases and J by 2 bases, and 13 bases separated the two germline ends. Germline V lookup: CDR1 MNHEY, CDR2 SMNVEV (reference sequence). This chain links TRBV27 with TRBJ2-7; no firm D call. Material: memory CD8+ T cells sorted from blood. Sample subset: CD45RO+ cells pooled with CCR7-negative TemRA cells. The clonotype comes from a man in his late teens or twenties in good health. The CDR3 coding sequence is TGTGCCAGCAGTGATCCTATTACCCCCTACGAGCAGTACTTC. This gives the protein CASSDPITPYEQYF.